The 25 T cell receptor beta chains presented below share a single source sample, sequenced in a study of CD8 T cells in ankylosing spondylitis. A single record per CDR3 protein comes from TCRdb applying MiXCR to the 5' RACE reads. The sample yields approximately 35,000 distinct CDR3 sequences, 13% to 15% seen once. The sample comprised blood. Receptors were obtained from a male donor with ankylosing spondylitis or in good health (not recorded which).

This clonotype has ten or more counts. CDR3 nucleotide sequence: TGCGCCAGCAGCCCTCCGGACAGGGGATTCACAGATACGCAGTATTTT. It is translated as CASSPPDRGFTDTQYF. This chain uses TRBV5-1 with TRBJ2-3; 9 nucleotides align to TRBD1. With 4 bases clipped from V and 2 bases from J, the junction kept 8 bases outside the gene matches. The CDR3 contains 16 residues. Germline-derived CDR1 and CDR2 are SGHRS and YFSETQ.

This clonotype rates as medium-sized. The chain joins TRBV7-9 to TRBJ2-6; D gene uncertain. In germline, CDR1 is SEHNR, CDR2 FQNEAQ (reference sequence). The CDR3 runs 18 residues. Trimming stripped 1 base from V and 2 bases from J, with 15 bases between. CDR3 coding DNA: TGTGCCAGCAGCTTAGGATGGGCCGTTGGCGCTGGGGCCAACGTCCTGACTTTC. The encoded protein is CASSLGWAVGAGANVLTF.

The chain joins TRBV2 to TRBJ2-2; D unresolved. The CDR3 extends over 14 amino acids. Germline V CDR1 and CDR2: SNHLY, FYNNEI. Trimming shortened V by 2 bases and J by 1 base, and 5 bases separated the two germline ends. CDR3 loop: CASSERENTGELFF. CDR3 nucleotide sequence: TGTGCCAGCAGTGAAAGAGAGAACACCGGGGAGCTGTTTTTT. The whole variable domain, remainder taken from reference TRBV2 and TRBJ2-2, is EPEVTQTPSHQVTQMGQEVILRCVPISNHLYFYWYRQILGQKVEFLVSFYNNEISEKSEIFDDQFSVERPDGSNFTLKIRSTKLEDSAMYFCASSERENTGELFFGEGSRLTVL.

The chain links TRBV20-1 to TRBJ1-1, with D tentatively TRBD1 (6 bases). CDR3 size: 13 residues. The V gene's germline CDR1 is DFQATT and CDR2 SNEGSKA (reference sequence). The CDR3 is CRAGAGRYTEAFF. For the CDR3, the DNA is TGCAGAGCGGGGGCGGGAAGATACACTGAAGCTTTCTTT.

This clonotype was seen once. This chain connects TRBV5-5 to TRBJ1-4, with a tentative D call TRBD1 (5 bases). The V gene's germline CDR1 is SGHKS and CDR2 YYEKEE (reference sequence). This CDR3 is 17 amino acids long. Trimming pared 4 bases from V and 0 bases from J, leaving 16 bases between. CDR3 sequence: CASSPGQAVATNEKLFF. In DNA form, the CDR3 reads TGTGCCAGCAGCCCGGGGCAGGCCGTCGCAACTAATGAAAAACTGTTTTTT.

Only a few counts were recorded for this clonotype. J is TRBJ2-2 and V is TRBV20-1; D perhaps matches TRBD2 (5 bases). Trimming removed 5 bases from V and 4 bases from J, with 8 bases in between. The CDR3 has 12 amino acids. Germline V CDR1 and CDR2: DFQATT, SNEGSKA (reference sequence). In DNA form, the CDR3 reads TGCAGTGCTGGAGGACCCACCGGGGAGCTGTTTTTT. Amino acids: CSAGGPTGELFF.

The rearrangement joins TRBV19 to TRBJ2-5; 7 bases align to TRBD1. This CDR3 region has 15 residues. Per the germline V gene, CDR1 is LNHDA and CDR2 is SQIVND (reference sequence). V lost 3 bases, J lost 4 bases, and 8 bases stayed unmatched. The CDR3 DNA reads as TGTGCCAGTAGTATCCGGGCCTGGGACAGAGAGACCCAGTACTTC. Amino acids: CASSIRAWDRETQYF.

This clonotype came up many times. This sequence joins TRBV7-2 and TRBJ1-1, with a tentative D call TRBD1 (5 bases). Looked up from germline, CDR1 is SGHTA and CDR2 is FQGNSA. V dropped 5 bases and J dropped 6 bases, with 19 bases sitting between them. This CDR3 contains 15 residues. CDR3 in amino acids: CASSAWTRSNAEAFF. CDR3 bases: TGTGCCAGCAGCGCTTGGACAAGGAGTAACGCTGAAGCTTTCTTT.

This chain links TRBV12-3 or TRBV12-4 with TRBJ2-7; either TRBD1 or TRBD2 may fit D (5 bases each). The CDR3 covers 14 residues. V lost 6 bases to trimming and J lost 0 bases, with 12 bases between them. DNA of the CDR3: TGTGCCAGCAGAACCGGGGACGGCTCCTACGAGCAGTACTTC. This encodes CASRTGDGSYEQYF.

DNA of the CDR3: TGTGCCAGCAGCCAGACAGGGGGCGGTTATCCCCAGCATTTT. Translated: CASSQTGGGYPQHF. The chain is built from TRBV9 and TRBJ1-5; 10 bases map to TRBD1. V shed 4 bases, J shed 10 bases, and the junction held 8 bases outside the gene matches. This CDR3 spans 14 amino acids. From germline, CDR1 is SGDLS and CDR2 YYNGEE. The full variable domain, rest sourced from reference TRBV9 and TRBJ1-5, is DSGVTQTPKHLITATGQRVTLRCSPRSGDLSVYWYQQSLDQGLQFLIQYYNGEERAKGNILERFSAQQFPDLHSELNLSSLELGDSALYFCASSQTGGGYPQHFGDGTRLSIL.

There are a few counts of this clonotype. The chain links TRBV7-2 to TRBJ2-2, with D unclear. V lost 5 bases and J 1 base, leaving 14 bases between the germline ends. CDR1 SGHTA and CDR2 FQGNSA come from the germline V gene. The CDR3 has 16 amino acids. DNA of the CDR3: TGTGCCAGCAGCGATTCCTTAAACCTGAACACCGGGGAGCTGTTTTTT. Its protein is CASSDSLNLNTGELFF.

The DNA for the CDR3 is TGCAGTGCCTGGAGCAGCGGGACCGGCCAAGAGACCCAGTACTTC. Translated, it gives CSAWSSGTGQETQYF. The chain employs TRBV20-1 and TRBJ2-5; TRBD2 aligns across 7 bases. The J segment lost 1 base and the V segment lost 6 bases, leaving 11 bases of the junction unmatched. This CDR3 is built from 15 residues. In germline, CDR1 is DFQATT, CDR2 SNEGSKA (reference sequence).

There are a few counts of this clonotype. V and J are TRBV29-1 and TRBJ2-2; perhaps TRBD1 as D (5 bases). Trimming shortened V by 5 bases and J by 5 bases, and 15 bases separated the two germline ends. Germline CDR1 reads SQVTM; CDR2 reads ANQGSEA. The CDR3 covers 14 residues. The DNA of the CDR3 is TGCAGCGTTAGTGGGGCAAGGGAAACCGGGGAGCTGTTTTTT. It yields the protein CSVSGARETGELFF.

J is TRBJ2-3 and V is TRBV27, with 7 positions matching TRBD1. Germline values: CDR1 MNHEY, CDR2 SMNVEV (reference sequence). V dropped 5 bases and J dropped 2; count of bases not matched to a gene: 4. The CDR3 covers 14 residues. CDR3 residues: CASSTTGVTDTQYF. The CDR3 DNA is TGTGCCAGCAGTACCACAGGGGTCACAGATACGCAGTATTTT.

The genes are TRBV6-2 or TRBV6-3 and TRBJ2-3; D might be TRBD1 (6 bases). Trimming shortened V by 3 bases and J by 5 bases, and 12 bases separated the two germline ends. CDR1 and CDR2 from the germline V gene are MNHEY and SVGEGT. The CDR3 is made up of 14 amino acids. CDR3 sequence: CASSYGGRRDTQYF. For the CDR3, the DNA is TGTGCCAGCAGTTATGGGGGCCGCAGAGATACGCAGTATTTT.

This chain joins TRBV4-2 and TRBJ1-5; D is ambiguous. The germline V gene has CDR1 LGHNA and CDR2 YNFKEQ. Trimming removed 0 bases at V and 6 bases at J, with 6 bases between. This CDR3 spans 13 amino acids. The CDR3 loop is CASSQEMGQPQHF. The DNA of the CDR3 is TGTGCCAGCAGCCAAGAGATGGGTCAGCCCCAGCATTTT.

V usage is TRBV12-3 or TRBV12-4 and J usage is TRBJ2-1; D assignment may be TRBD1 or TRBD2 (5 bases each). Trimming cost V 7 bases and J 7 bases, with 20 bases left between them. The CDR3 contains 15 residues. The CDR3: CASTDTWGTSNEQFF. The CDR3, as DNA: TGTGCCAGCACCGATACTTGGGGGACCTCTAATGAGCAGTTCTTC.

Here the CDR3 reads CASSLNPMGEQYF. Here the CDR3 DNA reads TGTGCCAGCAGCTTAAACCCTATGGGCGAGCAGTACTTC. V gene TRBV11-3 combines with J gene TRBJ2-7; D gene ambiguous. V was pared by 2 bases and J by 6 bases, with 11 bases between. The CDR3 loop spans 13 amino acids. Germline values: CDR1 SGHNT, CDR2 YENEEA.

The chain has TRBV12-3 or TRBV12-4 and TRBJ2-1; 11 bases line up with TRBD2. V lost 6 bases to trimming and J lost 3 bases; unmatched junction nucleotides: 4. The length of the CDR3 is 15 residues. The CDR3 region is CASSPTSGGYNEQFF. CDR3 sequence (DNA): TGTGCCAGCAGCCCAACTAGCGGGGGCTACAATGAGCAGTTCTTC.

The CDR3 nucleotides are TGTGCCAGCAGCGAGGGACCCGTCGGAGGGGCTTTCTTT. It is translated as CASSEGPVGGAFF. This chain connects TRBV5-5 to TRBJ1-1; weak D call: TRBD1 (5 bases). The CDR3 runs to 13 residues. The germline V gene encodes CDR1 SGHKS and CDR2 YYEKEE (reference sequence). Trimming took 4 bases from V and 11 from J, leaving 18 bases between them. The full variable domain, rest sourced from reference TRBV5-5 and TRBJ1-1, is DAGVTQSPTHLIKTRGQQVTLRCSPISGHKSVSWYQQVLGQGPQFIFQYYEKEERGRGNFPDRFSARQFPNYSSELNVNALLLGDSALYLCASSEGPVGGAFFGQGTRLTVV.

This clonotype showed up just a few times. V is TRBV27 and J is TRBJ2-1; 7 bases fit TRBD1. Losses at the gene ends were 6 bases for V and 9 bases for J; bases not matched to a gene: 11. CDR3 length: 14 residues. Germline V gene sequence: CDR1 MNHEY, CDR2 SMNVEV (reference sequence). CDR3 sequence: CASSSTDRFGEQFF. The CDR3 region has the DNA TGTGCCAGCAGCTCCACGGACAGGTTCGGTGAGCAGTTCTTC.

The chain is built from TRBV4-1 and TRBJ1-5; D is perhaps TRBD1 (5 bases). The CDR3 runs 14 residues. Germline values: CDR1 MGHRA, CDR2 YSYEKL. Between the trimmed V and J ends, which lost 3 bases and 8 bases, there was a span of 14 bases. The chain's CDR3 is CASSHGRAREPQHF. The CDR3 DNA sequence: TGCGCCAGCAGCCATGGCAGGGCGAGGGAGCCCCAGCATTTT.

V is TRBV7-2 and J is TRBJ2-2, with TRBD1 identical over 7 bases. The CDR3 has 15 residues. Germline V gene sequence: CDR1 SGHTA, CDR2 FQGNSA. V shed 5 bases and J 2 bases; nucleotides not matched to a gene: 5. In nucleotides, the CDR3 is TGTGCCAGCAGCCGGGACAGAGCTAACACCGGGGAGCTGTTTTTT. It encodes CASSRDRANTGELFF.

CDR3 DNA: TGTGCCAGCAGTTACCCGGGGCCGAGGGGCACTGAAGCTTTCTTT. Its protein product is CASSYPGPRGTEAFF. The genes are TRBV6-2 or TRBV6-3 and TRBJ1-1; a weak D match, TRBD1 (5 bases). In germline, CDR1 is MNHEY, CDR2 SVGEGT. The CDR3 consists of 15 residues. V was shortened by 2 bases and J by 4 bases, with 14 bases between the two germline ends.

This clonotype has only a few counts. CDR3 sequence: CASSSNRDARLNEKLFF. Written as DNA, the CDR3 is TGTGCCAGCAGCTCCAACCGGGACGCACGCCTTAATGAAAAACTGTTTTTT. This chain connects TRBV11-2 to TRBJ1-4; D might be TRBD1 (5 bases). Germline CDR1 SGHAT, CDR2 FQNNGV. CDR3 size: 17 residues. Between the trimmed V and J ends, which lost 4 bases and 4 bases, there was a span of 19 bases.